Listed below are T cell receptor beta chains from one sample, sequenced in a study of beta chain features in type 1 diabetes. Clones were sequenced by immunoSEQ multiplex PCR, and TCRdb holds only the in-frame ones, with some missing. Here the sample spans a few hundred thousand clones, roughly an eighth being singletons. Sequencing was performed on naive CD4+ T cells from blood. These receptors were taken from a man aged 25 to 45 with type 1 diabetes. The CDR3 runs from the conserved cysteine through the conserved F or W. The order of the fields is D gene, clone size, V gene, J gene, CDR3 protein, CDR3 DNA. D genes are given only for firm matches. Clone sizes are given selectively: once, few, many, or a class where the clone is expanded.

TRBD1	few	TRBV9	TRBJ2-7	CASSVGTGEYEQYF	TGTGCCAGCAGCGTAGGTACAGGGGAATACGAGCAGTACTTC
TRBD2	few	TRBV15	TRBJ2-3	CATSSHGPGRITDTQYF	TGTGCCACCAGCTCCCACGGACCCGGGAGGATCACAGATACGCAGTATTTT
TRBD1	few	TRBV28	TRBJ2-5	CASFSAGQGGAETQYF	TGTGCCAGTTTTTCCGCGGGACAGGGTGGGGCAGAGACCCAGTACTTC
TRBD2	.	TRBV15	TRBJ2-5	CATSSQAGSGETQYF	TGTGCCACCAGCAGCCAAGCGGGATCAGGGGAGACCCAGTACTTC
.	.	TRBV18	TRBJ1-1	CASSQSLEGTEAFF	TGTGCCAGCTCACAATCCCTTGAGGGCACTGAAGCTTTCTTT
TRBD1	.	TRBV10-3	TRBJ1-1	CASRGAYEAFF	TGTGCCTCCAGGGGGGCTTATGAAGCTTTCTTT
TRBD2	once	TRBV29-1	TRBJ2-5	CSVEDLTSGKETQYF	TGCAGCGTTGAAGATCTTACTAGCGGGAAAGAGACCCAGTACTTC
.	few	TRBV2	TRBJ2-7	CASSSLDTISYEQYF	TGTGCCAGCAGTTCCCTGGACACGATCTCCTACGAGCAGTACTTC
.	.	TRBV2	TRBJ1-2	CASAFASNYGYTF	TGTGCCAGCGCTTTCGCTAGTAACTATGGCTACACCTTC
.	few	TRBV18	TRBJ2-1	CASSSGRGSSYNEQFF	.
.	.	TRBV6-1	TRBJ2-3	CASSEGRLLTDTQYF	TGTGCCAGCAGTGAGGGCCGTCTTCTCACAGATACGCAGTATTTT
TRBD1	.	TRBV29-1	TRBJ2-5	CSVRKGQGALETQYF	TGCAGCGTCCGAAAGGGACAGGGTGCGTTGGAGACCCAGTACTTC
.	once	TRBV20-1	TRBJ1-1	CSAQEAVEAFF	TGCAGTGCCCAGGAGGCCGTTGAAGCTTTCTTT
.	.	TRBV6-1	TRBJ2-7	CASGRGGYEQYF	TGTGCCAGCGGAAGGGGGGGCTACGAGCAGTACTTC
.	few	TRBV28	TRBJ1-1	CASSSPAGTEAFF	TGTGCCAGCAGTTCCCCCGCGGGCACTGAAGCTTTCTTT
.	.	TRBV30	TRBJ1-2	CAWSGGGQYGYTF	TGTGCCTGGAGTGGCGGGGGACAATATGGCTACACCTTC
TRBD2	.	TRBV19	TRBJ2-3	CASTATWREGTDTQYF	TGTGCCAGTACCGCGACGTGGCGGGAGGGCACAGATACGCAGTATTTT
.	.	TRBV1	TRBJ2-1	CTSSQSPLVGGYNEQFF	TGCACCAGCAGCCAATCGCCCCTTGTGGGAGGGTACAATGAGCAGTTCTTC
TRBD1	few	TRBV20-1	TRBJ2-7	CSGQGDYEQYF	TGCAGTGGACAGGGGGACTACGAGCAGTACTTC
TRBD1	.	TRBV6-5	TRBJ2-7	CASLDRDLEQYF	TGTGCCAGTTTAGACAGGGACCTCGAGCAGTACTTC
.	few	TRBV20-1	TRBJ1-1	CSAPGRPEAFF	TGCAGTGCTCCAGGCAGACCAGAAGCTTTCTTT
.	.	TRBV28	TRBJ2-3	CASSTSTDTQYF	TGTGCCAGCAGTACTTCCACAGATACGCAGTATTTT
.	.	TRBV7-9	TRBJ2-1	CASSSGSENEQFF	TGTGCCAGCAGCTCGGGATCTGAAAATGAGCAGTTCTTC
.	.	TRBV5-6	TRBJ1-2	CASSPVQGTNYGYTF	TGTGCCAGCAGCCCGGTCCAGGGGACCAACTATGGCTACACCTTC
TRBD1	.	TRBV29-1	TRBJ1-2	CSVVAADRPFCTF	TGCAGCGTTGTTGCAGCGGACAGGCCGTTTTGCACCTTC
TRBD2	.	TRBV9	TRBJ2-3	CASTPTSQADTQYF	TGTGCCAGCACCCCGACTAGCCAGGCAGATACGCAGTATTTT
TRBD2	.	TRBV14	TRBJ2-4	CASSQAGGQNIQYF	TGTGCCAGCAGCCAGGCGGGGGGTCAAAACATTCAGTACTTC
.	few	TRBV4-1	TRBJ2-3	CASSHGGRRSADTQYF	TGCGCCAGCAGCCATGGAGGGCGTAGGTCGGCAGATACGCAGTATTTT
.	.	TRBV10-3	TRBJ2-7	CAISESRERSSYEQYF	TGTGCCATCAGTGAGTCGAGGGAGCGGAGCTCCTACGAGCAGTACTTC